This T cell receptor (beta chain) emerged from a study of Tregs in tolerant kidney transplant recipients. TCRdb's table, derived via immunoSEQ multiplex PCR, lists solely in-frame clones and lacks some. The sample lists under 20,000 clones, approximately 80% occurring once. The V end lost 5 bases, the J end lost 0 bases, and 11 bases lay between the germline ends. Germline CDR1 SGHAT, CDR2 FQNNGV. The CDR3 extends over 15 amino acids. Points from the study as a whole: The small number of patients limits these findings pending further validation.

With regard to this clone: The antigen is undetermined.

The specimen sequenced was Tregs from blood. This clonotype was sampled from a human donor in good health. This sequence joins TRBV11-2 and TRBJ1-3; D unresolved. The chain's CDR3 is CASSDHPSSGNTIYF. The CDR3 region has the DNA TGTGCCAGCAGCGACCACCCGAGCTCTGGAAACACCATATATTTT.